The TCR beta chain under discussion was sequenced for a study of CD8+CD57+ T cells in acquired aplastic anemia. The germline CDR1 and CDR2 sequences are SGHAT and FQDESV (reference sequence). V shed 1 base and J 3 bases; nucleotides not matched to a gene: 3. The CDR3 runs 17 residues. TCR beta VDJ and CDR3 were profiled, and genomic DNA was the template. One entry per CDR3 protein, called by TCRdb with MiXCR from the reads. The sample includes around 500,000 distinct CDR3 sequences, around a third of them seen just once. Previously, flow cytometry had revealed CD8+CD57+ cell expansion in the patients chosen for sequencing.

Sequenced input: sorted CD4+, CD8+, or CD8+CD57+ T cells (not recorded which) from PBMCs. This clonotype originated in a human donor with aplastic anemia. The V and J genes are TRBV11-1 and TRBJ2-1, with 13 bases identical to TRBD2. DNA for the CDR3: TGTGCCAGCAGCTTAGGGGGACTAGCGGGGCTCTACAATGAGCAGTTCTTC. Amino acid sequence: CASSLGGLAGLYNEQFF.